The text below deals with one T cell receptor (beta chain). These data belong to a study of blood T cell repertoires in COVID-19. CDR3 length: 16 residues. With V trimmed by 1 base and J by 7 bases, 8 bases remained unmatched. Germline CDR1 and CDR2: LGHNA and YSLEER. TCRdb's copy holds only in-frame clones and misses some; the assay was immunoSEQ multiplex PCR. The profile shows some 120,000 clones, 90% of them singletons. This sequence was found in a human donor with active COVID-19. The donor label of this sample is uncertain. The chain uses TRBV4-3 and TRBJ2-1; the match to TRBD2 covers 9 bases. The specimen sequenced was peripheral blood. CDR3 protein: CASSQAEGGGANEQFF. The CDR3 DNA reads as TGCGCCAGCAGCCAAGCGGAGGGCGGGGGGGCGAATGAGCAGTTCTTC.